This T cell receptor (beta chain) stems from a study of T cell responses to AZD1222 COVID-19 vaccine. Of note for this clone: The antigen remains undetermined.

The CDR3 is 13 amino acids. V shed 10 bases and J 10 bases; nucleotides not matched to a gene: 8. Germline CDR1 reads WSHSY; CDR2 reads SAAADI. Measured with immunoSEQ multiplex PCR; TCRdb has only the in-frame clones, and not every one. The profile covers over 140,000 clones, with approximately 92% appearing a single time and 4% to 5.5% taken by the ten largest. Study results and caveats: Among vaccine-associated CD4 TCRs, coverage spanned spike, with dominance at 160-218 and 743-854. Nearly half of spike-specific TCRs reportedly go after variant regions that carry no mutations. Donors skewed white British and female; clonal diversity was possibly underestimated.

Source: peripheral blood, taken on day 0 of AZD1222 vaccination. This sequence joins TRBV10-2 and TRBJ1-6; 9 bases map to TRBD1. This TCR came from an adult in good health. The CDR3 sequence: CATRDRVDSPLHF. The DNA for the CDR3 is TGCGCCACCCGGGACAGGGTGGACTCACCCCTCCACTTT.